The T cell receptor beta chain under discussion was sequenced for a study of blood T cell repertoires in COVID-19. Profiling relied on immunoSEQ multiplex PCR, and the TCRdb table lists in-frame clones only, not all of them. Counted here are 120,000 to 150,000 clones, approximately 80% occurring once; the ten biggest clones make up around 10%. Germline V lookup: CDR1 KGHDR, CDR2 SFDVKD. V shed 6 bases and J 0 bases; nucleotides not matched to a gene: 11. This CDR3 contains 17 residues. The TCR sequence derives from a woman older than 75 in a cohort sampled during active or convalescent COVID-19. The chain is built from TRBV24-1 and TRBJ1-1; TRBD1 agrees at 8 bases. Material for sequencing was peripheral blood. The CDR3 bases are TGTGCCACCAGTACCGGGACCCGGACAGGGTTGAACACTGAAGCTTTCTTT. Residues: CATSTGTRTGLNTEAFF.